This T cell receptor (beta chain) appears in the sequencing data of a study of CD4 T cells in relation to SARS-CoV-2 and coronaviruses. For the study at large: TCR beta CDR3s were sequenced after approximately ten-day antigen culture of PBMCs. The negative reference was HIV-1 Nef peptide pool or peptide-free culture.

Unexposed donor CD4+ T cells date from 2011-2018, before the COVID-19 pandemic. The cells were cultured for about ten days before CD4+ T cells were isolated. Comment on this clone: Its antigen remains unknown.

Study-wide results and limits: In around 63% of donors, memory CD4+ clonotypes crossrecognized SARS-CoV-2 and at least one common cold coronavirus spike.

TCRdb's table, derived via immunoSEQ multiplex PCR, lists solely in-frame clones and lacks some. The table includes 20,000 or so clones, approximately 82% detected once. The sample consisted of CD4+ T cells from PBMCs, cultured in vitro. The clonotype originates from a human donor in good health.

Here the CDR3 reads CASSVATMGTSGGTGELFF. CDR3 DNA sequence: TGTGCCAGCAGCGTAGCTACGATGGGGACTAGCGGGGGCACCGGGGAGCTGTTTTTT. The genes are TRBV9 and TRBJ2-2; 14 positions agree with TRBD2. The CDR3 contains 19 residues. After removal of 0 bases from V and 4 bases from J, the junction contained 8 bases not matched to a gene. Germline loops: CDR1 SGDLS, CDR2 YYNGEE.